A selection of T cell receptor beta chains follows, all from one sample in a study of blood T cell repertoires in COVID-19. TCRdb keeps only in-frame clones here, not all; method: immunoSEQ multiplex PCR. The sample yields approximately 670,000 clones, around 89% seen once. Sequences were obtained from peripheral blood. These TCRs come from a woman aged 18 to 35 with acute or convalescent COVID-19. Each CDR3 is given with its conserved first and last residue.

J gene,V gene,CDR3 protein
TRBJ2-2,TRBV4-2,CASSQVGWGLNTGELFF
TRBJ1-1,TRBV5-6,CASRLGVGTEAFF
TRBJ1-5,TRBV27,CASSHLKLGDWDGPQHF
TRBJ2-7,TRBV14,CASSHTYEQYF
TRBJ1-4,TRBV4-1,CASSPTRTGGEKLFF
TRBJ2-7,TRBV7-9,CASSLGASNEQYF
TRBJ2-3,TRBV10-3,CAISESGQGIVASTDTQYF
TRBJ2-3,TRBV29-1,CSVEGRRRADTQYF
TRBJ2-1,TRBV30,CACPRGSGGAGNEQFF
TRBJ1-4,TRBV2,CASSARQGALEKLFF
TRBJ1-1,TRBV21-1,CASSKGQGNTEAFF
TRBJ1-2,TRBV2,CASSLQGLNYGYTF
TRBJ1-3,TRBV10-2,CASSDLQGAGNTIYF
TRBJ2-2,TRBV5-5,CASSLGNTGELFF
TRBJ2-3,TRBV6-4,CASSDRATGGHTDTQYF
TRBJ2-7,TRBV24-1,CATSDRGDLWF
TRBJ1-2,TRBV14,CASSQELTNYGYTF
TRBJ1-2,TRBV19,CASSIDRGIAYGYTF
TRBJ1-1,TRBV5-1,CASSLGFIRTGNTEAFF
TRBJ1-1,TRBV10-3,CAISKDSMNTEAFF
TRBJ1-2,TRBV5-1,CASSYSLTGGVDYGYTF
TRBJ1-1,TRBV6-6,CASTQGTAEAFF
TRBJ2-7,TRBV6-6,CASFNQEGRSYEQYF
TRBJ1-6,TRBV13,CASSIGNSDSPLHF
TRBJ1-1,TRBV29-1,CSVDEQNTEAFF
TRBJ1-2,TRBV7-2,CASSTFRQGASGYTF
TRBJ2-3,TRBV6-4,CASSAILAGPDTQYF
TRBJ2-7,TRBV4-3,CASASGLAGRLGYEQYF
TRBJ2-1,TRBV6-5,CASGAPYNEQFF
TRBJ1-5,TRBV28,CASTHRSNQPQHF
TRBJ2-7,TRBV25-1,CASSEPTAYNYEQYF